The following is a T cell receptor (beta chain) sequence with its context. Its target is not known. Naive CD8 cells, CD45RO-negative and positively selected for CCR7, excluded terminally differentiated effector memory CD45RA+ cells. The data are from a study of shared clonotypes between healthy human individuals. Samples underwent the assay at deep level. Assay: immunoSEQ multiplex PCR; the TCRdb copy retains only in-frame clones and omits some. This table holds some 2,100,000 clones, more than 85% found once. Study-wide results and limits: Clonotype sharing among donors was expected to depend on sequencing depth. Compared with memory subsets, naive subsets generally had larger estimated richness. Among several donors, roughly 5% of naive CD4 clonotypes were found in common.

V shed 1 base and J shed 0 bases, with 7 bases lying between them. Germline V lookup: CDR1 SEHNR, CDR2 FQNEAQ (reference sequence). The CDR3 sequence is 14 residues long. This sequence originates from a man younger than 35 in good health. Some clones in this sample may be carry-over from other donors' samples. This chain joins TRBV7-9 and TRBJ2-7; D gene ambiguous. Sequences were obtained from naive CD8+ T cells from PBMCs. Here the CDR3 DNA reads TGTGCCAGCAGCTTAGAGGCGAGCTCCTACGAGCAGTACTTC. It is translated as CASSLEASSYEQYF.